The rows below give T cell receptor beta chains drawn from one sample of a study of CD8 T cells in Susac syndrome. From the immunoSEQ multiplex PCR reads, TCRdb called clonotypes with MiXCR, one entry per CDR3 protein. Of approximately 190,000 distinct CDR3 sequences in the sample, more than 85% are singletons; the top ten hold approximately 0.16%. The sequenced material came from CD8+ T cells from PBMCs. The receptors were gathered from a human donor with Susac syndrome. Each CDR3 is given without its conserved first and last residue. Each record gives: V gene, D gene, clone size, CDR3 protein. D genes are given only for firm matches. Clone size appears in some rows only: once, few, many, or a class for an expanded clone.

>TRBV7-3|.|.
ASSLTGGYSYNEQF
>TRBV30|.|.
AWSPTGDEQY
>TRBV30|.|few
AWSVNYEQY
>TRBV6-5|.|.
ASRETDYSPLH
>TRBV30|TRBD1|.
ACPHKTGRTGELF
>TRBV30|.|.
ASRRGFYGYT
>TRBV5-6|.|.
ASSPRASPNYQTYEQY
>TRBV30|.|.
AWATGSTTGELF
>TRBV20-1|TRBD1|.
SARRQGDQPQH
>TRBV27|TRBD1|.
ASSGTASQPQH
>TRBV3-1|.|.
ASSPWTVQGNTIY
>TRBV4-1|.|.
ASSQSSAAYNEQF
>TRBV12-3/TRBV12-4|.|.
ASSLEWSEAF
>TRBV19|.|.
ASSRDISYEQY
>TRBV28|TRBD2|.
ASSSPGGSSYNEQF
>TRBV4-1|TRBD1|.
ASSHLRTGQSSYEQY
>TRBV5-1|TRBD1|once
ASKLETGAGSGYT
>TRBV11-2|TRBD1|.
ASSEGQGDTGELF
>TRBV6-5|.|.
ASSTHPLAPRKFNYGYT
>TRBV28|TRBD1|.
ASSARDRGGTDTQY
>TRBV2|TRBD1|.
ASTTGTLGANVLT
>TRBV7-9|.|.
ASSFELRGHEQF
>TRBV27|.|.
ASNHREGGELF
>TRBV12-3/TRBV12-4|.|.
ASSQAFSYEQY
>TRBV9|.|.
ASSVGENEQF
>TRBV28|.|.
ASSPGSMYNEQF
>TRBV5-4|TRBD1|.
ASSLGAGGRTEAF
>TRBV4-1|.|.
ASSQRGTDTEAF
>TRBV30|.|.
AWSPVGRGYT
>TRBV18|TRBD1|.
ASSFKQQGSYGYT
>TRBV15|.|.
ATSRAGAYNEQF
>TRBV6-5|TRBD2|.
ASSNGGYEQY
>TRBV9|.|.
ASSVVDSQETQY
>TRBV4-1|TRBD2|.
ASSQDRTTSVVQF
>TRBV9|TRBD1|.
ASSARQGALNEQF
>TRBV6-5|.|.
ASSSRGQRREQY
>TRBV12-3/TRBV12-4|.|.
ASSSGGGNQPQH
>TRBV5-6|.|.
ASRRGQGHGYT
>TRBV6-1|.|.
ASSREPQGFLAKNIQY
>TRBV5-1|TRBD1|.
ASSQGQLTTEAF
>TRBV9|.|.
ASSVSPTGENTEAF
>TRBV30|.|.
AWSVGGYEQY
>TRBV12-5|.|.
ASRGYGNTIY
>TRBV7-8|TRBD2|.
ASSFGLARDTQY
>TRBV5-6|.|.
ASSLEAEYEQY
>TRBV12-3/TRBV12-4|.|.
ASRLDLSGNTIY
>TRBV20-1|TRBD2|.
SARDRILSGGITDTQY
>TRBV27|.|.
ASLADSTQY
>TRBV12-3/TRBV12-4|TRBD2|.
ASSLGAGLVQAGELF
>TRBV5-1|TRBD2|.
ASSRRAPSGVSTDTQY
>TRBV3-1|.|.
ASSQGGYRTVYGYT
>TRBV14|.|.
ASSQDPDPNTGELF
>TRBV5-6|TRBD2|.
ASSATSGTDTQY
>TRBV7-2|.|.
ASSLSGDNQPQH
>TRBV10-2|.|.
ASSEQVSLHNEQF
>TRBV12-3/TRBV12-4|TRBD2|.
ASSFPSGGSDTQY